The present T cell receptor (beta chain) was sequenced within a study of T cell changes during pregnancy in multiple sclerosis. Germline CDR1 and CDR2: SGHRS and YFSETQ. CDR3 size: 15 residues. V was trimmed by 4 bases and J by 8 bases, leaving 21 bases between them. Using immunoSEQ multiplex PCR, the repertoire was profiled, and TCRdb retains in-frame clones only, with some absent. The table lists about 110,000 clones, more than 80% of them singletons, with roughly 1.6% in the top ten. The material sequenced was peripheral blood, taken before pregnancy. J is TRBJ1-2 and V is TRBV5-1, with D unclear. The TCR comes from a female donor with multiple sclerosis, enrolled in a pregnancy study. CDR3 bases: TGCGCCAGCAGCCCGGCCGGGGAACCCCTGAGGGGCTACACCTTC. Residues: CASSPAGEPLRGYTF.